The source of this TCR beta chain is a study of T cells in Graves' hyperthyroidism and ophthalmopathy. Trimming stripped 2 bases from V and 4 bases from J, with 12 bases between. Germline V CDR1 and CDR2: SGHRS, YFSETQ. The CDR3 sequence is 14 residues long. TCR beta CDR3 region amplification was performed from RNA transcripts. HTBI primers were employed in a first-round RT-PCR of the TCR CDR3. TCRdb independently ran MiXCR on the multiplex PCR reads; one entry per CDR3 protein. This table has about 690,000 distinct CDR3 sequences, around 15% appearing once. The V call is TRBV5-1, the J call TRBJ1-1; D is possibly TRBD1 (6 bases). The TCR comes from a man aged 50 to 60 with Graves' hyperthyroidism. The sequencing input was blood. The CDR3 region is CASSFGDTSTEAFF. CDR3 bases: TGCGCCAGCAGCTTCGGGGACACCTCCACTGAAGCTTTCTTT. Looking up the rest from reference TRBV5-1 and TRBJ1-1 gives the full variable domain: KAGVTQTPRYLIKTRGQQVTLSCSPISGHRSVSWYQQTPGQGLQFLFEYFSETQRNKGNFPGRFSGRQFSNSRSEMNVSTLELGDSALYLCASSFGDTSTEAFFGQGTRLTVV.